The entry below describes one TCR beta chain. The antigen is undetermined. This entry is derived from a study of blood T cells in healthy people across ages. Study-level results: Older age coincided with a roughly linear decline in TCR beta diversity per million T cells.

The CDR3 loop spans 18 amino acids. Losses at the gene ends were 5 bases for V and 3 bases for J; bases not matched to a gene: 11. From germline, CDR1 is MNHNS and CDR2 SASEGT. Together with a sample-barcoded 5' primer, a J-beta primer mix was included in a second PCR lasting about 7 to 11 cycles. TCRdb re-analysed the 5' RACE reads in MiXCR, keeping a single row per CDR3 protein. The sample includes around 1.5 million distinct CDR3 sequences, 42% of them seen just once. The clonotype comes from a woman under 30 in good health. V is TRBV6-1 and J is TRBJ2-4, with TRBD1 identical over 12 bases. The sample consisted of blood. CDR3 coding DNA: TGTGCCAGCAGTCGGGGACAGGGGGCGGGTAGTGGCAAAAACATTCAGTACTTC. It yields the protein CASSRGQGAGSGKNIQYF.